This entry is about one T cell receptor beta chain. The clone's antigen remains unknown. No clone much larger than this one lies a single base away; base qualities are absent. The record originates from a study of T cell responses to AZD1222 COVID-19 vaccine (dated by TCRdb to the early 2020s). Background for the entire study: TCR sequencing was performed for 230 to 250 trial participants, of whom around 210 were given two doses of AZD1222 and around 26 were given two doses of MenACWY control vaccine. Trial participants were enrolled into age subgroups of 18-55, 56-69 and 70-plus years, which contained about 150, 28 and 57 TCR-sequenced participants, respectively.

The CDR3 regions of human TCRbeta chains were analyzed by immunosequencing. As for the authors' bioinformatics: Repertoire TCRs were checked for matches against a reference library of SARS-CoV-2-specific TCRs that had been generated using the MIRA antigen-specificity platform. Breadth meant the fraction of unique TCRs that were SARS-CoV-2-associated, whereas depth meant the fraction of total T cells that were SARS-CoV-2-associated. Using the MIRA data, every spike-specific TCR was mapped to the spike region that the TCR reacted to and assigned to either a CD4 or a CD8 class. Log10-transformed breadth and depth values were compared by one-way ANOVA with Sidak's multiple comparisons tests. TCRdb carries this immuneACCESS record with in-frame sequences only. Its versions omit some clonotypes, under half of them owing to an unresolved V gene in the studies checked, with the rest unexplained. V and J calls and clone size are those listed in that table; D and trimming were worked out from the DNA. Counted in this sample were just over 90,000 clones; 80% to 90% of them appeared once. About 2.4% of the sample belongs to the ten largest clones.

Counted from cysteine to phenylalanine, this CDR3 has 14 amino acids. Solely the CDR3 DNA is kept, with 42 bases framed from the first base. CDR1 and CDR2, looked up from the germline V gene (reference sequence), are SEHNR and FQNEAQ. The junction shows trimming of 5 bases on V and 3 bases on J, and the gene matches do not reach 6 bases of it. General study outcomes and caveats: Spike-specific TCR breadth and depth rose significantly after two AZD1222 doses compared with day 0 and with MenACWY recipients. Reportedly, almost half of the unique spike-specific TCRs recognized epitopes lying outside the regions that are mutated in the B.1.351 and B.1.1.7 variants. In the small 56-69-year group, the increase in depth fell short of significance, most likely because of low power. The whole spike protein was spanned by vaccine-associated CD4 TCRs, and dominant responses were seen in regions 160-218 and 743-854. Conclusions about previously exposed vaccinees were limited because only six or seven AZD1222 recipients were SARS-CoV-2 seropositive at baseline. Most participants were white British and females outnumbered males, and the authors suggested that clonal diversity may have been underestimated. Because no day 14 peak-response samples were available, repertoires were characterized only after the peak T cell response.

The time point label corresponds to: about 28 days (+/-7) after the second vaccine dose. AZD1222 recipients with second doses at about 4 weeks or about 12 weeks were pooled, because spike-specific TCR depth and breadth did not differ between schedules. Samples from vaccinated people were obtained from the UK trials COV001 and COV002, which included a single-blind randomized controlled phase 2/3 trial of AZD1222 (ChAdOx1 nCoV-19) in healthy adults. Trial participant PBMC samples were collected at day 0 and day 28 after the second dose for TCRbeta chain sequencing. The sequencing used peripheral blood, collected 28 days after the second AZD1222 dose. The chain couples TRBV7-9 to TRBJ2-7, and 8 junctional nucleotides match TRBD1. The clonotype was recovered from an adult who received the AZD1222 COVID-19 vaccine. The DNA is TGTGCCAGCAGCCAATCCGGGACAGGCTACGAGCAGTACTTC. This yields the protein CASSQSGTGYEQYF.